This TCR beta chain is from a study of blood T cell repertoires in COVID-19. Whole-study context: COVID-19 samples from acute and convalescent phases originated in the United States, Italy and Spain.

V was shortened by 5 bases and J by 8 bases, with 18 bases between the two germline ends. Germline-derived CDR1 and CDR2 are SGHVS and FNYEAQ. The CDR3 consists of 15 residues. Study processing details: Nucleated cell number was recorded as an estimate derived from reference gene primer amplification. The assay was immunoSEQ multiplex PCR, and TCRdb's table has in-frame clones only and misses some. That table gives V, J and clone size, and the DNA gave D and trimming. The sample shows hundreds of thousands of clones, roughly 90% of them seen only once. This study enrolled people aged about 18 to 90 from approximately 24 US geographic areas. In assigning cohorts, the study relied on participant-reported clinical history.

The rearrangement uses TRBV7-6 and TRBJ1-4; weak D call: TRBD1 (6 bases). The sequencing input was PBMCs or T cells enriched from blood (not recorded which). The sequence was obtained from a woman in her thirties who had recovered from COVID-19. For the CDR3, the DNA is TGTGCCAGCAGCCCCCTACCAAGGACAGACGAAAAACTGTTTTTT. Protein sequence: CASSPLPRTDEKLFF.